Reported below is one T cell receptor (beta chain). Antigen specificity is unknown. The data derive from a study of cytotoxic CD8 clonotypes in ibrutinib-treated CLL. About the study: Among patients, 24 responded partially and 2 completely; around 15 then stayed remitted and some twelve progressed after median 68 months. Study-wide points: Public clonotypes proved infrequent, and on treatment they shrank or remained steady. Baseline-level clonality went beyond age-matched healthy donors and moved in step with circulating CD8+ T-cell counts.

There are 15 residues in the CDR3. Germline V lookup: CDR1 SGHRS, CDR2 YFSETQ. V was cut by 1 base and J by 2 bases, with 11 bases left in between. Extraction of around 2 micrograms of genomic DNA from cryopreserved PBMCs supplied material for TCR beta libraries. Sequenced by immunoSEQ multiplex PCR; TCRdb stores in-frame clones only, minus some. The sample has around 310,000 clones; 80% are singletons. This TCR was recovered from a human donor with chronic lymphocytic leukemia. Sequenced here: PBMCs, sampled before ibrutinib treatment. The chain couples TRBV5-1 to TRBJ2-3; the D is unclear. The CDR3 is CASSLNLQVTDTQYF. CDR3 coding DNA: TGCGCCAGCAGCTTGAATCTGCAAGTCACAGATACGCAGTATTTT.